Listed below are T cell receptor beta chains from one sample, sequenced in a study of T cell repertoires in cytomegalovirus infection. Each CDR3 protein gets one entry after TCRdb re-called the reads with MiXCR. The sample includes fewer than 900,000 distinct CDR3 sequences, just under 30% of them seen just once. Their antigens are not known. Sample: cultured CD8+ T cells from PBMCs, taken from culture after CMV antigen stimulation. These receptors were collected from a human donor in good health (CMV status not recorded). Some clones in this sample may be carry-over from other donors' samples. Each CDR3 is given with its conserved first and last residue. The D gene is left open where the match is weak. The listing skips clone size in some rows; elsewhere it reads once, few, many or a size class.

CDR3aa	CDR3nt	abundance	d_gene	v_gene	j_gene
CASSLDGWSEQFF	TGTGCCAGCAGCTTAGATGGATGGAGTGAGCAGTTCTTC	many	.	TRBV7-8	TRBJ2-1
CASTSLGGNTEAFF	TGTGCCAGCACCTCCCTGGGGGGGAACACTGAAGCTTTCTTT	few	.	TRBV28	TRBJ1-1
CASSLPDRSSEDTQYF	TGTGCCAGCAGCTTACCAGACAGGTCCTCGGAGGATACGCAGTATTTT	.	.	TRBV7-6	TRBJ2-3
CATSGTVQETQYF	TGTGCCACTTCCGGGACAGTCCAAGAGACCCAGTACTTC	few	TRBD1	TRBV12-3/TRBV12-4	TRBJ2-5
CSAQSLDRTLGAFF	TGCAGTGCGCAATCATTGGACAGAACATTAGGGGCTTTCTTT	few	.	TRBV20-1	TRBJ1-1
CASSPPWLGYGYTF	TGTGCCAGTAGTCCCCCGTGGCTTGGCTATGGCTACACCTTC	few	.	TRBV19	TRBJ1-2
CASSSLGLAGGHSYNEQFF	TGTGCCAGTAGTTCGTTGGGACTAGCGGGGGGCCACTCCTACAATGAGCAGTTCTTC	.	TRBD2	TRBV19	TRBJ2-1
CASLRQGNYGYTF	TGTGCCAGTCTTCGGCAGGGGAACTATGGCTACACCTTC	few	.	TRBV19	TRBJ1-2
CASSLLVGGRVYGYTF	TGTGCCAGCAGTTTATTAGTCGGGGGTAGGGTTTATGGCTACACCTTC	many	.	TRBV27	TRBJ1-2
CASSYSAGAQPYEQYF	TGTGCCAGCAGTTACTCAGCGGGGGCCCAGCCCTACGAGCAGTACTTC	.	TRBD2	TRBV6-8	TRBJ2-7
CATSNEAANYGYTF	TGTGCCACCAGCAACGAAGCGGCGAACTATGGCTACACCTTC	.	.	TRBV15	TRBJ1-2
CASRRTDRLDSPLHF	TGTGCCAGCAGGAGGACAGACCGTTTGGATTCACCCCTCCACTTT	.	.	TRBV6-2/TRBV6-3	TRBJ1-6